This passage covers 16 T cell receptor beta chains from one sample sequenced in a study of metastatic and nonmetastatic thyroid tumors. TCRdb ran MiXCR on the PCR reads. The repertoire holds tens of thousands of clones, with about an eighth as singletons. Patients underwent thyroid surgery, and none had received any treatment before it. The sequencing input was blood. Every receptor here comes from a male donor with papillary thyroid cancer or a benign thyroid nodule (not recorded which). Some clones in this sample may be carry-over from other donors' samples.

This clone was observed many times. V usage is TRBV11-2 and J usage is TRBJ2-3; TRBD1 aligns across 7 bases. V dropped 4 bases and J dropped 0; count of bases not matched to a gene: 7. Germline CDR1 is SGHAT and CDR2 is FQNNGV. CDR3 length equals 16 residues. CDR3 in amino acids: CASSSRTGLSTDTQYF. The CDR3 DNA is TGTGCCAGCAGCTCTCGGACAGGCCTGAGCACAGATACGCAGTATTTT.

This clone has a count of ten or more. The CDR3: CASGGGGYTF. CDR3 nucleotides: TGTGCCAGCGGGGGGGGGGGCTACACCTTC. The chain couples TRBV6-1 to TRBJ1-2; D is possibly TRBD1 (5 bases). From germline, CDR1 is MNHNS and CDR2 SASEGT. The CDR3 has 10 amino acids. The V end was cut by 8 bases, the J end by 8 bases, with 9 bases between.

The gene calls are TRBV9 and TRBJ1-1, with D hard to call. The CDR3 has 14 amino acids. The V end lost 2 bases, the J end lost 0 bases, and 8 bases lay between the germline ends. Germline V CDR1 and CDR2: SGDLS, YYNGEE. The CDR3: CASSVGSLNTEAFF. Here the CDR3 DNA reads TGTGCCAGCAGCGTGGGGTCTTTGAACACTGAAGCTTTCTTT.

This clone was detected many times. The rearrangement links TRBV7-2 to TRBJ2-3, with TRBD2 matching over 7 bases. V was pared by 4 bases and J by 3 bases, with 7 bases of the junction left unmatched. There are 15 residues in the CDR3. In germline, CDR1 is SGHTA, CDR2 FQGNSA. CDR3 nucleotides: TGTGCCAGCAGCTCAGCAGCGGGATGGACAGATACGCAGTATTTT. Amino acids: CASSSAAGWTDTQYF.

This clone came up many times. This sequence joins TRBV20-1 and TRBJ1-5; D is unclear. The CDR3 extends over 16 amino acids. The germline V and J ends were trimmed by 4 bases and 0 bases, with 16 bases remaining between them. Germline V gene data show CDR1 as DFQATT and CDR2 as SNEGSKA (reference sequence). CDR3 loop: CSAKDFRRGSNQPQHF. The DNA of the CDR3 is TGCAGTGCTAAGGACTTTAGACGAGGTAGCAATCAGCCCCAGCATTTT.

The sample holds many counts of this clone. The chain carries TRBV7-2 and TRBJ2-3; 9 positions agree with TRBD2. CDR1 and CDR2 from the germline V gene are SGHTA and FQGNSA. V gave up 3 bases and J gave up 4 bases; unmatched junction bases: 11. This CDR3 is built from 17 residues. Here the CDR3 reads CASSFRLAGLMADTQYF. The CDR3 DNA sequence: TGTGCCAGCAGCTTCCGGCTAGCGGGATTGATGGCAGATACGCAGTATTTT.

There are many counts of this clone. J is TRBJ2-7 and V is TRBV13, with 9 bases aligning to TRBD1. V was clipped by 5 bases and J by 3 bases; unmatched bases: 8. There are 15 residues in the CDR3. The germline V gene has CDR1 PRHDT and CDR2 FYEKMQ (reference sequence). In DNA form, the CDR3 reads TGTGCCAGCAGCCCCGGGGACAGGGACCTCTACGAGCAGTACTTC. Residues: CASSPGDRDLYEQYF.

This clone was detected many times. J is TRBJ2-2 and V is TRBV7-8, with 12 nucleotides matching TRBD2. CDR3 length equals 16 residues. V was pared by 5 bases and J by 8 bases, with 9 bases of the junction left unmatched. Germline CDR1 is SGHVS and CDR2 is FQNEAQ. The DNA of the CDR3 is TGTGCCAGCAGCACACGACTAGCGGGAGTACGTGGGGAGCTGTTTTTT. It specifies CASSTRLAGVRGELFF.

The table lists this clone with a few counts. At one end, the junction sequence differs from germline, possibly due to a read error. The chain has TRBV28 and TRBJ2-6; D remains unclear. Germline CDR1 and CDR2: MDHEN and SYDVKM. The CDR3 extends over 15 amino acids. The CDR3 DNA reads TGTGCCAGCAGTGAACAGTTTACTGCGGCCAACTTCCTGACTTTC. Amino acid sequence: CASSEQFTAANFLTF.

This clone was seen many times. The rearrangement links TRBV29-1 to TRBJ1-6, with TRBD1 identical over 10 bases. Looked up from germline, CDR1 is SQVTM and CDR2 is ANQGSEA. The J segment lost 9 bases and the V segment lost 6 bases, leaving 5 bases of the junction unmatched. The CDR3 has 13 residues. The CDR3 DNA sequence: TGCAGCGTCAGGGACAGGGGTTCTTCACCCCTCCACTTT. Amino acids: CSVRDRGSSPLHF.

The chain links TRBV3-1 to TRBJ1-1; no reliable D call. In germline, CDR1 is LGHDT, CDR2 YNNKEL (reference sequence). CDR3 length: 14 amino acids. Trimming took off 1 base at V and 6 bases at J, with 12 bases between the two ends. CDR3 amino acids: CASSQVPETPEAFF. Written as DNA, the CDR3 is TGTGCCAGCAGCCAAGTTCCAGAGACCCCTGAAGCTTTCTTT.

This clone was detected ten times or more. The V gene is TRBV20-1, the J gene TRBJ1-5, with TRBD1 matching 7 bases. The CDR3 consists of 14 residues. Trimming removed 6 bases from V and 2 bases from J; junction bases left unmatched: 7. Germline V gene lookup returns CDR1 DFQATT and CDR2 SNEGSKA (reference sequence). The CDR3 region is CSAERQGGNQPQHF. The DNA of the CDR3 is TGCAGTGCCGAAAGACAGGGCGGCAATCAGCCCCAGCATTTT.

There are many counts of this clone. The chain uses TRBV7-6 and TRBJ2-5; 8 bases line up with TRBD2. The germline CDR1 and CDR2 sequences are SGHVS and FNYEAQ. V lost 1 base to trimming and J lost 5 bases; unmatched junction nucleotides: 6. The CDR3 spans 15 residues. The CDR3 loop reads CASSLGTSRIETQYF. CDR3 in DNA: TGTGCCAGCAGCTTAGGGACTAGCAGAATCGAGACCCAGTACTTC.

This clone was counted at least ten times. The rearrangement joins TRBV4-3 to TRBJ1-4; no firm D call. The CDR3 spans 13 residues. Germline loops: CDR1 LGHNA, CDR2 YSLEER. V dropped 0 bases and J dropped 7 bases, with 6 bases sitting between them. The CDR3 loop is CASSQDYSEKLFF. In nucleotides, the CDR3 is TGCGCCAGCAGCCAAGATTATAGTGAAAAACTGTTTTTT.

This clone was counted at least ten times. The chain recombines TRBV15 with TRBJ2-5; possibly TRBD2 for D (6 bases). The V and J ends lost 3 bases and 3 bases respectively, with 11 bases between them. Germline-derived CDR1 and CDR2 are LNHNV and YYDKDF (reference sequence). This CDR3 comprises 14 residues. Here the CDR3 reads CATSRDRGEETQYF. CDR3 coding DNA: TGTGCCACCAGCAGGGACCGCGGGGAAGAGACCCAGTACTTC.

In its sample, this clone was seen many times. The chain links TRBV11-2 to TRBJ1-2; D uncertain. The length of the CDR3 is 14 residues. In germline, CDR1 is SGHAT, CDR2 FQNNGV. Between the trimmed V and J ends, which lost 1 base and 4 bases, there was a span of 10 bases. CDR3: CASSLVGNSYGYTF. The DNA for the CDR3 is TGTGCCAGCAGCTTAGTTGGGAATAGCTATGGCTACACCTTC.